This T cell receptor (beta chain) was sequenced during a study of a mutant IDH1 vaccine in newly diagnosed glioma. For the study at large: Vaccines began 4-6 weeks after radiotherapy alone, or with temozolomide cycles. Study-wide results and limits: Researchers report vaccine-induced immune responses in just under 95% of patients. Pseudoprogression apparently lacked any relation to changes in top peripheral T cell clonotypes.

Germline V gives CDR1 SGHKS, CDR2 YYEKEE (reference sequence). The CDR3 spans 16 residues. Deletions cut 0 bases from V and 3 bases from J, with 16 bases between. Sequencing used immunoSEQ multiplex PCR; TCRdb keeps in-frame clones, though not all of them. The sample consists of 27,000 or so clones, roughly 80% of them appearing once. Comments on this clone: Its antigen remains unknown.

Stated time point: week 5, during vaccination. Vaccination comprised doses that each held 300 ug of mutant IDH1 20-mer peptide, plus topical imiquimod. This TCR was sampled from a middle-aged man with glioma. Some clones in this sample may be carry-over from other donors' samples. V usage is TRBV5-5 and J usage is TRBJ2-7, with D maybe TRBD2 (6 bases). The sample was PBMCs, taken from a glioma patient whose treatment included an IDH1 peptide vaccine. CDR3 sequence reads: CASSLGAPGTFYEQYF. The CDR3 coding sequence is TGTGCCAGCAGCTTGGGAGCCCCCGGGACTTTCTACGAGCAGTACTTC.